What follows are 27 T cell receptor beta chains derived from one specimen sequenced in a study of naive and memory T cell subsets. Both TRBC1 and TRBC2 were covered by a beta constant-region primer of two equimolar oligonucleotides. TCRdb passed the UMI-ligation and nested PCR reads through MiXCR, listing each CDR3 protein once. In the table there are approximately 140,000 distinct CDR3 sequences, 17% of which are singletons. Sequencing input: naive CD4+ T cells from blood. These receptors came from a human donor in good health.

This clonotype has a count of ten or more. The chain uses TRBV5-1 and TRBJ2-7; the D gene is possibly TRBD1 (5 bases). The CDR3 is 14 amino acids. Germline CDR1 SGHRS, CDR2 YFSETQ. Trimming took off 4 bases at V and 2 bases at J, with 13 bases between the two ends. CDR3 region: CASSPETVPYEQYF. The CDR3 bases are TGCGCCAGCAGCCCGGAGACAGTTCCCTACGAGCAGTACTTC. The full variable domain, rest sourced from reference TRBV5-1 and TRBJ2-7, is KAGVTQTPRYLIKTRGQQVTLSCSPISGHRSVSWYQQTPGQGLQFLFEYFSETQRNKGNFPGRFSGRQFSNSRSEMNVSTLELGDSALYLCASSPETVPYEQYFGPGTRLTVT.

This chain joins TRBV2 and TRBJ2-5; D is ambiguous. V was pared by 2 bases and J by 7 bases, with 14 bases between. Germline values: CDR1 SNHLY, CDR2 FYNNEI. There are 14 residues in the CDR3. The CDR3 DNA is TGTGCCAGCAGTGAATTGGCAGGCGGCGGGACCCAGTACTTC. Its translation is CASSELAGGGTQYF.

The gene calls are TRBV6-5 and TRBJ1-4; D gene ambiguous. V was trimmed by 0 bases and J by 4 bases, leaving 6 bases between them. This CDR3 is built from 14 residues. CDR1 is MNHEY, CDR2 SVGAGI, per germline. The CDR3 DNA follows: TGTGCCAGCAGTTACTCCGAAAATAATGAAAAACTGTTTTTT. It translates to CASSYSENNEKLFF.

This sequence joins TRBV20-1 and TRBJ2-1, with TRBD1 matching over 7 bases. CDR1 DFQATT and CDR2 SNEGSKA come from the germline V gene (reference sequence). The CDR3 has 14 residues. The CDR3 nucleotides are TGCAGCCTCCGGGACAGCCTTTCCTACAATGAGCAGTTCTTC. Encoded protein: CSLRDSLSYNEQFF.

CDR3 nucleotide sequence: TGCGCCAGCAGACCTTCGACAGGGGGTGAGACCCAGTACTTC. Residues: CASRPSTGGETQYF. The chain uses TRBV5-1 and TRBJ2-5, with 9 bases aligning to TRBD1. Germline assignment: CDR1 SGHRS and CDR2 YFSETQ. Trimming removed 5 bases from V and 5 bases from J; junction bases left unmatched: 7. The length of the CDR3 is 14 residues.

This chain uses TRBV6-5 with TRBJ1-5, with 7 bases aligning to TRBD1. Trimming removed 6 bases from V and 7 bases from J; junction bases left unmatched: 9. CDR3 length: 14 amino acids. Germline V gene data show CDR1 as MNHEY and CDR2 as SVGAGI. In nucleotides, the CDR3 is TGTGCCAGCAGATTAGGACAGGCTGGACAGCCCCAGCATTTT. It specifies CASRLGQAGQPQHF.

The chain joins TRBV20-1 to TRBJ2-2, with TRBD1 identical over 9 bases. The V gene end was trimmed by 6 bases and the J gene end by 4 bases; junction bases not matched to a gene: 3. The CDR3 spans 13 residues. Germline assignment: CDR1 DFQATT and CDR2 SNEGSKA (reference sequence). For the CDR3, the DNA is TGCAGTGCCCAGACAGGGGGCACCGGGGAGCTGTTTTTT. It is translated as CSAQTGGTGELFF.

The V and J genes are TRBV9 and TRBJ1-1; D unresolved. Per the germline V gene, CDR1 is SGDLS and CDR2 is YYNGEE. The CDR3 spans 15 residues. The ends were cut back, 0 bases at V and 0 bases at J, with 9 bases in the middle. The chain's CDR3 is CASSVGGSLNTEAFF. The CDR3 DNA reads TGTGCCAGCAGCGTAGGGGGTTCACTGAACACTGAAGCTTTCTTT.

The CDR3, as DNA: TGTGCCAGCAGCCCGGGGGGGGGGAGAGGGGAGACCCAGTACTTC. The encoded protein is CASSPGGGRGETQYF. The gene calls are TRBV6-6 and TRBJ2-5; 8 bases map to TRBD2. Germline assignment: CDR1 MNHNY and CDR2 SVGAGI (reference sequence). The length of the CDR3 is 15 residues. J was trimmed by 5 bases and V by 6 bases; bases with no gene match: 11.

This clonotype was observed at least ten times. The V call is TRBV20-1, the J call TRBJ1-1; maybe TRBD1 (5 bases). Looked up from germline, CDR1 is DFQATT and CDR2 is SNEGSKA (reference sequence). With 1 base removed from V and 8 bases from J, the gap between germline ends came to 8 bases. CDR3 length: 11 residues. CDR3 DNA sequence: TGCAGTGCTAGAGCCGACAGCGAAGCTTTCTTT. Encoded protein: CSARADSEAFF.

This clonotype was counted between two and nine times. This chain uses TRBV30 with TRBJ2-5, with TRBD1 identical over 10 bases. Germline V gene lookup returns CDR1 GTSNPN and CDR2 SVGIG (reference sequence). The V segment lost 3 bases and the J segment 0 bases; nucleotides outside the gene matches: 4. CDR3 length: 15 residues. This chain's CDR3 is CAWRPGQGYQETQYF. CDR3 nucleotides: TGTGCCTGGAGGCCGGGACAGGGGTACCAAGAGACCCAGTACTTC.

The chain employs TRBV28 and TRBJ2-2, with a weak D call TRBD2 (6 bases). The V gene lost 6 bases and the J gene lost 3 bases, with 14 bases spanning the gap. The CDR3 totals 15 residues. CDR1 is MDHEN and CDR2 is SYDVKM in the germline V gene. The DNA of the CDR3 is TGTGCCAGCAGGAACCTCTGGGGGGACACCGGGGAGCTGTTTTTT. It translates to CASRNLWGDTGELFF.

The chain links TRBV2 to TRBJ1-4; D is unclear. V was pared by 7 bases and J by 4 bases, with 10 bases between. Germline lookup yields CDR1 SNHLY and CDR2 FYNNEI. This CDR3 region has 13 residues. The CDR3 sequence is CASTGRFNEKLFF. The CDR3, as DNA: TGTGCCAGCACCGGCAGGTTTAATGAAAAACTGTTTTTT.

This clonotype was recorded a few times. The chain recombines TRBV4-3 with TRBJ2-7, with 10 bases lining up with TRBD2. J gave up 4 bases and V 1 base, and 19 bases lay outside the gene matches. The V gene's germline CDR1 is LGHNA and CDR2 YSLEER. The CDR3 totals 20 residues. The CDR3 sequence: CASSQGLGRAGVGLAYEQYF. The DNA of the CDR3 is TGCGCCAGCAGCCAAGGCCTGGGCAGGGCCGGTGTGGGACTAGCGTACGAGCAGTACTTC.

This clonotype has more than one count but fewer than ten. J is TRBJ1-1 and V is TRBV29-1; D call uncertain. From germline, CDR1 is SQVTM and CDR2 ANQGSEA. The CDR3 is 13 residues long. V was trimmed by 6 bases and J by 0 bases, leaving 11 bases between them. The CDR3 region is CSVAGRMNTEAFF. CDR3 nucleotides: TGCAGCGTGGCAGGACGCATGAACACTGAAGCTTTCTTT. Full variable domain (outside the CDR3, taken from reference TRBV29-1 and TRBJ1-1): SAVISQKPSRDICQRGTSLTIQCQVDSQVTMMFWYRQQPGQSLTLIATANQGSEATYESGFVIDKFPISRPNLTFSTLTVSNMSPEDSSIYLCSVAGRMNTEAFFGQGTRLTVV.

This clonotype has just a few counts. The chain recombines TRBV19 with TRBJ1-2; a weak D match, TRBD1 (6 bases). Trimming took 1 base from V and 2 from J, leaving 8 bases between them. This CDR3 has 14 residues. CDR1 and CDR2 from the germline V gene are LNHDA and SQIVND (reference sequence). DNA for the CDR3: TGTGCCAGTAGTATAGTGGACAGCAACTATGGCTACACCTTC. This gives the protein CASSIVDSNYGYTF.

This clonotype was picked up one time. This sequence joins TRBV7-6 and TRBJ2-1, with 8 bases fitting TRBD2. Per germline, CDR1 SGHVS and CDR2 FNYEAQ. CDR3 size: 13 residues. Trimming removed 2 bases from V and 9 bases from J; junction bases left unmatched: 3. The CDR3 DNA sequence: TGTGCCAGCAGCTTACGAGCGGGAGCTGAGCAGTTCTTC. It specifies CASSLRAGAEQFF.

This clonotype has more than one count but fewer than ten. CDR3 sequence: CASSLGQPGSYNEQFF. The CDR3 nucleotides read TGTGCCAGCAGTCTAGGACAGCCAGGCTCCTACAATGAGCAGTTCTTC. This chain links TRBV12-3 or TRBV12-4 with TRBJ2-1, with D maybe TRBD1 (6 bases). The CDR3 runs 16 residues. The ends were cut back, 5 bases at V and 0 bases at J, with 14 bases in the middle.

This chain uses TRBV3-1 with TRBJ1-1; tentative D call: TRBD1 (6 bases). Germline lookup yields CDR1 LGHDT and CDR2 YNNKEL (reference sequence). The CDR3 runs to 15 residues. The V gene lost 4 bases and the J gene lost 4 bases, with 16 bases spanning the gap. CDR3 nucleotide sequence: TGTGCCAGCAGCCGGGGGGCGGGTGTCGGCACTGAAGCTTTCTTT. Translating it yields CASSRGAGVGTEAFF.

V is TRBV7-9 and J is TRBJ2-7, with 10 bases that match TRBD1. Germline lookup yields CDR1 SEHNR and CDR2 FQNEAQ (reference sequence). The CDR3 is made up of 16 amino acids. Germline trimming cut 5 bases from V and 5 bases from J; bases unmatched to any gene: 12. The CDR3 nucleotides are TGTGCCAGCAGCCGGCCGACAGGGGGCTCTGTCCACGAGCAGTACTTC. This codes for CASSRPTGGSVHEQYF.

This sequence joins TRBV25-1 and TRBJ1-1, with D possibly TRBD1 on 6 matching bases. CDR3 length equals 15 residues. Trimming shortened V by 2 bases and J by 1 base, and 11 bases separated the two germline ends. The germline V gene encodes CDR1 MGHDK and CDR2 SYGVNS. The CDR3 nucleotides are TGTGCCAGCAGTGAACTGGGGGCCAGGAACACTGAAGCTTTCTTT. Translated: CASSELGARNTEAFF. Combining the CDR3 with reference TRBV25-1 and TRBJ1-1 gives the whole variable domain EADIYQTPRYLVIGTGKKITLECSQTMGHDKMYWYQQDPGMELHLIHYSYGVNSTEKGDLSSESTVSRIRTEHFPLTLESARPSHTSQYLCASSELGARNTEAFFGQGTRLTVV.

As to this clonotype: Germline and junction disagree at one end, which may indicate a read error. This chain joins TRBV29-1 and TRBJ1-1, with TRBD1 matching over 8 bases. This CDR3 comprises 15 residues. Germline assignment: CDR1 SQVTM and CDR2 ANQGSEA. The CDR3: CSVEAGGKGNTEAFF. Here the CDR3 DNA reads TGCAGCGTGGAAGCAGGGGGCAAGGGTAACACTGAAGCTTTCTTT.

This clonotype turned up a few times. V is TRBV28 and J is TRBJ2-5; 8 bases map to TRBD1. In germline, CDR1 is MDHEN, CDR2 SYDVKM. With 6 bases clipped from V and 5 bases from J, the junction kept 5 bases outside the gene matches. The CDR3 consists of 13 residues. The chain's CDR3 is CASRSGGAETQYF. The CDR3 region has the DNA TGTGCCAGCAGGTCAGGGGGCGCGGAGACCCAGTACTTC.

For this clonotype: The missing conserved phenylalanine or tryptophan at the end of this CDR3 makes a read error likely. This chain uses TRBV29-1 with TRBJ1-1; tentative D call: TRBD1 (5 bases). Germline V gene sequence: CDR1 SQVTM, CDR2 ANQGSEA. V was cut by 6 bases and J by 4 bases, with 9 bases left in between. The CDR3 has 11 residues. The CDR3 is CSVGGTTEAFL. As DNA, the CDR3 is TGCAGCGTGGGGGGGACCACTGAAGCTTTCCTT.

In its sample, this clonotype was seen a few times. The V gene is TRBV12-3 or TRBV12-4, the J gene TRBJ2-7; D might be TRBD2 (7 bases). V dropped 7 bases and J dropped 8 bases, with 21 bases sitting between them. The CDR3 has 14 residues. The CDR3 coding sequence is TGTGCCAGCACCACACAGGGAGGGGATTTGAAGCAGTACTTC. Translated, it gives CASTTQGGDLKQYF.

This clonotype has just a few counts. The chain couples TRBV12-3 or TRBV12-4 to TRBJ2-7; a possible D gene is TRBD2 (6 bases). The CDR3 contains 15 residues. Trimming removed 5 bases from V and 2 bases from J, with 16 bases in between. The CDR3 reads CASSPTSPVPYEQYF. CDR3 coding DNA: TGTGCCAGCAGTCCTACTAGCCCCGTACCCTACGAGCAGTACTTC.

This rearrangement joins TRBV9 to TRBJ2-1; 8 bases are shared with TRBD2. After removal of 3 bases from V and 5 bases from J, the junction contained 7 bases not matched to a gene. Germline CDR1 and CDR2: SGDLS and YYNGEE. This CDR3 is built from 15 residues. CDR3 DNA sequence: TGTGCCAGCAGCGCCGGGCTAGCGGGTCACAATGAGCAGTTCTTC. The encoded protein is CASSAGLAGHNEQFF.